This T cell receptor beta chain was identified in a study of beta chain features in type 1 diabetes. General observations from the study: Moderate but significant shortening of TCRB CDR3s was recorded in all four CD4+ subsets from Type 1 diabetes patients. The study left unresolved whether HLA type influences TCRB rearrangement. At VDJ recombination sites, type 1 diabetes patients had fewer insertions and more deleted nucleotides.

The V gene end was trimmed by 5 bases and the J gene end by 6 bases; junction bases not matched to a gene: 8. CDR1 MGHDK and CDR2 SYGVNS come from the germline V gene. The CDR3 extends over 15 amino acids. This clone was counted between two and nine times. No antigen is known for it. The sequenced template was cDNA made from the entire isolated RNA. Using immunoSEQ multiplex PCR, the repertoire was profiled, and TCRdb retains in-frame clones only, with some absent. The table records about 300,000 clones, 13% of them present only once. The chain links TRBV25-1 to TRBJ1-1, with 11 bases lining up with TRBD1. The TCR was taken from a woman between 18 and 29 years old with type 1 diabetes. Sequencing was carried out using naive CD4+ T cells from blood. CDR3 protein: CASSSGQGAFAEAFF. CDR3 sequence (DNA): TGTGCCAGCAGTTCAGGACAGGGGGCTTTCGCTGAAGCTTTCTTT.